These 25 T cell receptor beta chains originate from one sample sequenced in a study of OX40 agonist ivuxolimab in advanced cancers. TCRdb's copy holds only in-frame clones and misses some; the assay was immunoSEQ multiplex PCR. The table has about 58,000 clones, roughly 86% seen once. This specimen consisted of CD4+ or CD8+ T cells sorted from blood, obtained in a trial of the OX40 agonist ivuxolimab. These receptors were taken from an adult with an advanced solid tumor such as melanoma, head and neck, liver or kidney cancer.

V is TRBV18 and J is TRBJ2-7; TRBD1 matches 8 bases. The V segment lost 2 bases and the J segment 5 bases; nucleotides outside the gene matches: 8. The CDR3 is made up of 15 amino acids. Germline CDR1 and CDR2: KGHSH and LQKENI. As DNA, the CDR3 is TGTGCCAGCTCACCATTGGGGCAGGGGGCAGACGAGCAGTACTTC. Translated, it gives CASSPLGQGADEQYF.

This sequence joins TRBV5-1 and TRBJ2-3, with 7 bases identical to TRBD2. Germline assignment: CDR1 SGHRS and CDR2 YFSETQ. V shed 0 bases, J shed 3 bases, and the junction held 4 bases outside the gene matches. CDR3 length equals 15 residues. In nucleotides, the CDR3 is TGCGCCAGCAGCTTGGGAGCGGGGTGGACAGATACGCAGTATTTT. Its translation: CASSLGAGWTDTQYF.

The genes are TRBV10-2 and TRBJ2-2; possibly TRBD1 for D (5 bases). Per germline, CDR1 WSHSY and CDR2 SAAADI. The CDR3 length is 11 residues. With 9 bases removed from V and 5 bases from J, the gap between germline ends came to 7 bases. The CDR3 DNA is TGCGCCAGTACAGGAACCGGGGAGCTGTTTTTT. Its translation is CASTGTGELFF.

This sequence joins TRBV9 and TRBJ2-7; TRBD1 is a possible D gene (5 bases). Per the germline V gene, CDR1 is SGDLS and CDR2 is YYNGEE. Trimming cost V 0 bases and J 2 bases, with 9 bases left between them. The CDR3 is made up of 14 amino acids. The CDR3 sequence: CASSVDQGPYEQYF. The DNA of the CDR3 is TGTGCCAGCAGCGTAGACCAGGGCCCCTACGAGCAGTACTTC. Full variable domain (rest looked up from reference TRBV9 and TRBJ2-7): DSGVTQTPKHLITATGQRVTLRCSPRSGDLSVYWYQQSLDQGLQFLIQYYNGEERAKGNILERFSAQQFPDLHSELNLSSLELGDSALYFCASSVDQGPYEQYFGPGTRLTVT.

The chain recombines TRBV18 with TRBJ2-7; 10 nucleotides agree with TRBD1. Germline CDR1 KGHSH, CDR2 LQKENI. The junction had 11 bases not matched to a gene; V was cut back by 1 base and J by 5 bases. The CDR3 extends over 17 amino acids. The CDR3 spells CASSPRVPGQGTHEQYF. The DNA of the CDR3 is TGTGCCAGCTCACCACGGGTCCCGGGACAGGGGACCCACGAGCAGTACTTC.

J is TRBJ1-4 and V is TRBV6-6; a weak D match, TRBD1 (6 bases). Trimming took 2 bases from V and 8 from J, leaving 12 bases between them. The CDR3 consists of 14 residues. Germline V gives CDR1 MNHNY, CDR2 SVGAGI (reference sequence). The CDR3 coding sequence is TGTGCCAGCAGTTACCAGGGGACTAGCGAAAAACTGTTTTTT. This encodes CASSYQGTSEKLFF.

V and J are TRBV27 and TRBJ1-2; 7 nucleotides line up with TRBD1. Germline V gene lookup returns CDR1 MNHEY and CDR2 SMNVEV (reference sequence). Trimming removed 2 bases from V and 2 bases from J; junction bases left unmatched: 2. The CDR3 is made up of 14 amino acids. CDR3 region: CASSLRQGNYGYTF. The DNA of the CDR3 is TGTGCCAGCAGTTTACGACAGGGAAACTATGGCTACACCTTC.

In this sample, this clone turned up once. The CDR3 loop is CASSNRDSNQPQHF. The CDR3 coding sequence is TGTGCCAGCAGTAACAGGGATAGCAATCAGCCCCAGCATTTT. The chain recombines TRBV6-1 with TRBJ1-5; D is perhaps TRBD1 (6 bases). V gave up 5 bases and J gave up 0 bases, with 8 bases separating them. From germline, CDR1 is MNHNS and CDR2 SASEGT. CDR3 length: 14 amino acids.

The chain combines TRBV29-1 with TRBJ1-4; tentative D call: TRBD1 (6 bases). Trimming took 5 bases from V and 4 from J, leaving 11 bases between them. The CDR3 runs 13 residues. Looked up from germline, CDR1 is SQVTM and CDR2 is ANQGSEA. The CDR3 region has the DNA TGCAGCGTTTCACAGGGCCTTAATGAAAAACTGTTTTTT. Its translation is CSVSQGLNEKLFF.

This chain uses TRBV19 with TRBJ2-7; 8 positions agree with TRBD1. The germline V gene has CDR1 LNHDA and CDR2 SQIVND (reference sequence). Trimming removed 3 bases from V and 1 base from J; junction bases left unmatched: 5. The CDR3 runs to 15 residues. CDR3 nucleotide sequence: TGTGCCAGTAGTATCGGGACAGGCAATTCCTACGAGCAGTACTTC. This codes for CASSIGTGNSYEQYF.

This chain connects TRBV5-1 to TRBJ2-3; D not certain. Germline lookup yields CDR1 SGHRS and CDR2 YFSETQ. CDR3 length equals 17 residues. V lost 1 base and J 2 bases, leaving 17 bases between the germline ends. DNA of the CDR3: TGCGCCAGCAGCTTGCGTTCCGTGGCAGGCCACACAGATACGCAGTATTTT. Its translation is CASSLRSVAGHTDTQYF. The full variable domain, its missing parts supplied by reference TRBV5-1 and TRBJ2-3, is KAGVTQTPRYLIKTRGQQVTLSCSPISGHRSVSWYQQTPGQGLQFLFEYFSETQRNKGNFPGRFSGRQFSNSRSEMNVSTLELGDSALYLCASSLRSVAGHTDTQYFGPGTRLTVL.

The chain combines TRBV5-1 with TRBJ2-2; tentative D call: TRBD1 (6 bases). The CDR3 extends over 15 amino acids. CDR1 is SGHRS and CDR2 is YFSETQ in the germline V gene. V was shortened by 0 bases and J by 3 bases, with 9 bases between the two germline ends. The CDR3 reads CASSLGGHDTGELFF. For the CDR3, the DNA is TGCGCCAGCAGCTTGGGGGGGCACGACACCGGGGAGCTGTTTTTT.

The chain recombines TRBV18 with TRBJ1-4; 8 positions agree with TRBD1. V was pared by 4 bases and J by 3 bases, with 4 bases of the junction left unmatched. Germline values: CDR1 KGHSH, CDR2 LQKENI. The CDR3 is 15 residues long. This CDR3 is CASSQNRGSNEKLFF. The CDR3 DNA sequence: TGTGCCAGCTCACAAAACAGGGGGTCTAATGAAAAACTGTTTTTT.

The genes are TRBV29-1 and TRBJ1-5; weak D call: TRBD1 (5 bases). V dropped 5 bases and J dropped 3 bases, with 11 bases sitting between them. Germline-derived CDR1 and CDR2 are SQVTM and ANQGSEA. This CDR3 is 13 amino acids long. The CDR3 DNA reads TGCAGCGTTCGGGACGGGAACAATCAGCCCCAGCATTTT. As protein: CSVRDGNNQPQHF.

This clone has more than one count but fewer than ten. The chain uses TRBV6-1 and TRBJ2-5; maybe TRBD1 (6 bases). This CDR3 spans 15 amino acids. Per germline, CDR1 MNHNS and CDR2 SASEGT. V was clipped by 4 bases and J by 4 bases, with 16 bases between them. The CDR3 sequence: CASSAKGGPRETQYF. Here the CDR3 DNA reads TGTGCCAGCAGTGCTAAAGGGGGTCCGCGAGAGACCCAGTACTTC.

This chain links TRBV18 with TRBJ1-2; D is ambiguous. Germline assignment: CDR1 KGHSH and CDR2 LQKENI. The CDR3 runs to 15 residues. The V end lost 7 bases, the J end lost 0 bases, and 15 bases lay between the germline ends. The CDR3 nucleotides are TGTGCCAGCTTAACGAACACGGCAGCTAACTATGGCTACACCTTC. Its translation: CASLTNTAANYGYTF.

Here the CDR3 DNA reads TGCGCCAGCAGCTTGGCCCCTAGCGGGGGGGCCGAAGAGACCCAGTACTTC. Translating it yields CASSLAPSGGAEETQYF. The chain couples TRBV5-1 to TRBJ2-5, with 12 bases fitting TRBD2. V gave up 0 bases and J gave up 3 bases; unmatched junction bases: 6. The CDR3 has 17 residues. Germline V gene data show CDR1 as SGHRS and CDR2 as YFSETQ.

CDR3 protein: CASRPTGIQPQHF. CDR3 coding DNA: TGTGCCAGCAGACCCACAGGGATCCAGCCCCAGCATTTT. The chain combines TRBV6-5 with TRBJ1-5, with TRBD1 as a possible D gene (6 bases). The germline V gene encodes CDR1 MNHEY and CDR2 SVGAGI. CDR3 length equals 13 residues. V gave up 6 bases and J gave up 7 bases, with 13 bases separating them.

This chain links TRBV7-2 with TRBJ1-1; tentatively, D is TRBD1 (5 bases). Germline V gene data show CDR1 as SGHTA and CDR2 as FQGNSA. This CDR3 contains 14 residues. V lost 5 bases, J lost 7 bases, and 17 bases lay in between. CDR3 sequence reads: CASSHRGGADEAFF. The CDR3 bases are TGTGCCAGCAGCCACCGGGGTGGGGCAGATGAAGCTTTCTTT.

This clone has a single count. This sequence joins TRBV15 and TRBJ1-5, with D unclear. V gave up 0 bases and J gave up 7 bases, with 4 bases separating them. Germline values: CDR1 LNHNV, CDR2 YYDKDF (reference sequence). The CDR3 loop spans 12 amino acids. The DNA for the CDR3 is TGTGCCACCAGCAGAGATTGGCAGCCCCAGCATTTT. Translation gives CATSRDWQPQHF.

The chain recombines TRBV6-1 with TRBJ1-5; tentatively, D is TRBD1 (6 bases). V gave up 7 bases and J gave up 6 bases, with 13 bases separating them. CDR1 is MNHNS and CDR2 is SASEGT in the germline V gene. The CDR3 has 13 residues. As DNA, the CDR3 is TGTGCCAGCAAAGAAGGGGGAACTCAGCCCCAGCATTTT. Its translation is CASKEGGTQPQHF.

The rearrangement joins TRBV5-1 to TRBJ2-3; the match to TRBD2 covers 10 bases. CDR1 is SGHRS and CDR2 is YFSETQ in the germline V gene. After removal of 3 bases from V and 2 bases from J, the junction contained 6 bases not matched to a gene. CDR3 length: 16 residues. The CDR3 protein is CASSWASGGPTDTQYF. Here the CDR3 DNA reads TGCGCCAGCAGCTGGGCTAGCGGGGGACCCACAGATACGCAGTATTTT.

As DNA, the CDR3 is TGCAGCGTTGAAGGACAAATGAACACTGAAGCTTTCTTT. This codes for CSVEGQMNTEAFF. The chain carries TRBV29-1 and TRBJ1-1; D remains ambiguous. V gave up 1 base and J gave up 0 bases, with 6 bases separating them. This CDR3 is 13 amino acids long. CDR1 is SQVTM, CDR2 ANQGSEA, per germline.

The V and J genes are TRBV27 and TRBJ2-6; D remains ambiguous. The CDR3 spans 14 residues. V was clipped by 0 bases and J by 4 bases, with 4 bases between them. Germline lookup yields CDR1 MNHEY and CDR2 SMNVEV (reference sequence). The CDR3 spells CASSLSWGANVLTF. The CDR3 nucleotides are TGTGCCAGCAGTTTATCGTGGGGGGCCAACGTCCTGACTTTC.

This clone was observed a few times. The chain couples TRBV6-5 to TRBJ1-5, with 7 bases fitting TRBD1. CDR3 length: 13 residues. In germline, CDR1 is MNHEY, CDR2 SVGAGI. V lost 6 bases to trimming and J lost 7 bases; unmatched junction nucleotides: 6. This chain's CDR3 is CASRTGREQPQHF. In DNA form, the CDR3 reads TGTGCCAGCAGGACAGGGCGGGAGCAGCCCCAGCATTTT.